The 29 T cell receptor beta chains below come from one sample, sequenced in a study of T-cell memory formation after mild COVID-19. TCRdb re-called the 5' RACE reads through MiXCR, storing one row per CDR3 protein. The data show about 190,000 distinct CDR3 sequences, around 27% seen once. Sequenced sample: PBMCs or a T cell subset sorted from them (not recorded which). The origin of the receptors is an adult woman who had mild COVID-19 (a few samples of this study predate the infection). Cell type and time point are not known.

The chain is built from TRBV27 and TRBJ2-1, with D tentatively TRBD1 (6 bases). Germline CDR1 and CDR2: MNHEY and SMNVEV (reference sequence). V was trimmed by 7 bases and J by 7 bases, leaving 17 bases between them. The length of the CDR3 is 14 residues. The CDR3 loop is CASTGLARGNEQFF. CDR3 coding DNA: TGTGCCAGCACCGGGCTAGCAAGGGGGAATGAGCAGTTCTTC.

This clonotype was recorded at least ten times. The CDR3 loop reads CASSLARLAVITDTQYF. CDR3 DNA sequence: TGTGCCAGCAGCTTAGCGCGCCTAGCGGTTATCACAGATACGCAGTATTTT. The chain recombines TRBV7-2 with TRBJ2-3, with 7 bases fitting TRBD2. The germline gives CDR1 SGHTA, CDR2 FQGNSA. The CDR3 contains 17 residues. The ends lost 0 bases at V and 2 bases at J; junction bases unmatched: 8.

This clonotype was seen more than once but under ten times. The rearrangement joins TRBV3-1 to TRBJ2-2, with D uncertain. The CDR3 spans 15 residues. The germline CDR1 and CDR2 sequences are LGHDT and YNNKEL (reference sequence). Trimming cost V 2 bases and J 6 bases, with 13 bases left between them. CDR3 residues: CASSQPRGVSGELFF. The CDR3 nucleotides read TGTGCCAGCAGCCAACCTAGAGGCGTATCCGGGGAGCTGTTTTTT.

This clonotype has only a few counts. DNA of the CDR3: TGCGCCAGCAGCCAAGCCGTGACTAGCGGGGATTACAATGAGCAGTTCTTC. It encodes CASSQAVTSGDYNEQFF. This chain joins TRBV4-3 and TRBJ2-1; 11 bases agree with TRBD2. The germline CDR1 and CDR2 sequences are LGHNA and YSLEER. The CDR3 consists of 17 residues. The V and J ends lost 1 base and 4 bases, in that order; junction bases with no gene match: 6.

The chain employs TRBV15 and TRBJ2-7; D perhaps matches TRBD1 (5 bases). V was trimmed by 8 bases and J by 2 bases, leaving 13 bases between them. The CDR3 runs to 13 residues. CDR1 LNHNV and CDR2 YYDKDF come from the germline V gene (reference sequence). For the CDR3, the DNA is TGTGCCACCGGGGCCGGGCGAGCCTACGAGCAGTACTTC. It yields the protein CATGAGRAYEQYF.

The chain couples TRBV5-1 to TRBJ2-2; no definite D call. There are 12 residues in the CDR3. V lost 3 bases and J lost 6, with 6 bases in between. Germline V gene lookup returns CDR1 SGHRS and CDR2 YFSETQ. Here the CDR3 reads CASSSSAGELFF. For the CDR3, the DNA is TGCGCCAGCAGCTCCAGCGCCGGGGAGCTGTTTTTT.

This clonotype was seen just once. This chain connects TRBV7-8 to TRBJ2-2; D perhaps matches TRBD2 (6 bases). The CDR3 covers 15 residues. V lost 5 bases to trimming and J lost 1 base, with 11 bases between them. Germline CDR1 is SGHVS and CDR2 is FQNEAQ. Here the CDR3 reads CASSGRDWNTGELFF. The CDR3 nucleotides read TGTGCCAGCAGCGGGCGGGACTGGAACACCGGGGAGCTGTTTTTT. The full variable domain, its missing parts supplied by reference TRBV7-8 and TRBJ2-2, is GAGVSQSPRYKVAKRGQDVALRCDPISGHVSLFWYQQALGQGPEFLTYFQNEAQLDKSGLPSDRFFAERPEGSVSTLKIQRTQQEDSAVYLCASSGRDWNTGELFFGEGSRLTVL.

The chain uses TRBV9 and TRBJ2-2; no clear D gene. This CDR3 is built from 13 residues. The V gene's germline CDR1 is SGDLS and CDR2 YYNGEE. Trimming pared 3 bases from V and 8 bases from J, leaving 11 bases between. CDR3 loop: CASSGAFWGELFF. DNA of the CDR3: TGTGCCAGCAGCGGGGCCTTCTGGGGGGAGCTGTTTTTT. The full variable domain, its missing parts supplied by reference TRBV9 and TRBJ2-2, is DSGVTQTPKHLITATGQRVTLRCSPRSGDLSVYWYQQSLDQGLQFLIQYYNGEERAKGNILERFSAQQFPDLHSELNLSSLELGDSALYFCASSGAFWGELFFGEGSRLTVL.

In its sample, this clonotype was seen a few times. The V and J genes are TRBV27 and TRBJ2-7, with 7 bases identical to TRBD1. The CDR3 length is 16 residues. Germline CDR1 and CDR2: MNHEY and SMNVEV (reference sequence). V shed 6 bases, J shed 4 bases, and the junction held 15 bases outside the gene matches. The CDR3 nucleotides read TGTGCCAGCAGGGCCAGGGGGTCGTCGTTTCTGTACGAGCAGTACTTC. This encodes CASRARGSSFLYEQYF.

The chain joins TRBV11-2 to TRBJ2-7, with TRBD1 identical over 7 bases. Germline-derived CDR1 and CDR2 are SGHAT and FQNNGV. V dropped 1 base and J dropped 2; count of bases not matched to a gene: 5. CDR3 length equals 15 residues. The CDR3 bases are TGTGCCAGCAGCTTAGTGCAGACAGGGACCTACGAGCAGTACTTC. This gives the protein CASSLVQTGTYEQYF.

This clonotype was seen a handful of times. The chain couples TRBV12-3 or TRBV12-4 to TRBJ2-3; perhaps D is TRBD1 or TRBD2 (6 bases each). The CDR3 runs 19 residues. Between the trimmed V and J ends, which lost 5 bases and 6 bases, there was a span of 30 bases. The CDR3: CASSPETGETGGRGDTQYF. The CDR3 DNA follows: TGTGCCAGCAGTCCTGAGACTGGGGAGACAGGCGGCCGGGGGGATACGCAGTATTTT.

The chain recombines TRBV20-1 with TRBJ2-3; 9 positions match TRBD2. Germline CDR1 and CDR2: DFQATT and SNEGSKA (reference sequence). Trimming removed 6 bases from V and 4 bases from J; junction bases left unmatched: 11. The CDR3 is 15 amino acids. The CDR3 region is CSAALSGGFADTQYF. In DNA, the CDR3 is TGCAGTGCCGCACTTAGCGGGGGCTTTGCAGATACGCAGTATTTT.

This clonotype was picked up one time. J is TRBJ1-2 and V is TRBV20-1; tentatively, D is TRBD1 (5 bases). V shed 6 bases and J shed 4 bases, with 15 bases lying between them. CDR3 size: 13 residues. CDR1 and CDR2 from the germline V gene are DFQATT and SNEGSKA (reference sequence). CDR3 DNA: TGCAGTGCCAAAAAAGGGACGACCTATGGCTACACCTTC. Translating it yields CSAKKGTTYGYTF.

The chain joins TRBV5-1 to TRBJ1-6; a possible D gene is TRBD1 (5 bases). The V and J ends lost 0 bases and 5 bases respectively, with 9 bases between them. This CDR3 has 15 residues. Germline CDR1 and CDR2: SGHRS and YFSETQ. The CDR3 sequence: CASSLEGLDNSPLHF. CDR3 DNA: TGCGCCAGCAGCTTGGAGGGGCTCGATAATTCACCCCTCCACTTT. Full variable domain (outside the CDR3, taken from reference TRBV5-1 and TRBJ1-6): KAGVTQTPRYLIKTRGQQVTLSCSPISGHRSVSWYQQTPGQGLQFLFEYFSETQRNKGNFPGRFSGRQFSNSRSEMNVSTLELGDSALYLCASSLEGLDNSPLHFGNGTRLTVT.

This clonotype was counted between two and nine times. The chain employs TRBV7-9 and TRBJ2-5; D unclear. Between the trimmed V and J ends, which lost 5 bases and 5 bases, there was a span of 15 bases. Germline V gives CDR1 SEHNR, CDR2 FQNEAQ (reference sequence). The CDR3 is 14 amino acids. The CDR3 DNA follows: TGTGCCAGCAGCGGGAAGAGGATACAGGAGACCCAGTACTTC. Residues: CASSGKRIQETQYF.

The chain combines TRBV7-6 with TRBJ1-1; D is ambiguous. The CDR3 is 18 amino acids. CDR1 is SGHVS, CDR2 FNYEAQ, per germline. The V gene lost 2 bases and the J gene lost 3 bases, with 22 bases spanning the gap. CDR3 sequence: CASSLSQYPGWVDTEAFF. CDR3 DNA: TGTGCCAGCAGCTTATCCCAATACCCCGGTTGGGTGGACACTGAAGCTTTCTTT.

A few counts support this clonotype. The chain combines TRBV7-6 with TRBJ2-2, with D unclear. Trimming pared 1 base from V and 4 bases from J, leaving 4 bases between. Germline CDR1 reads SGHVS; CDR2 reads FNYEAQ. The CDR3 totals 13 residues. The CDR3 DNA reads TGTGCCAGCAGCTTAGGGTTCACCGGGGAGCTGTTTTTT. Its protein product is CASSLGFTGELFF. Complete variable domain (other parts from reference TRBV7-6 and TRBJ2-2): GAGVSQSPRYKVTKRGQDVALRCDPISGHVSLYWYRQALGQGPEFLTYFNYEAQQDKSGLPNDRFSAERPEGSISTLTIQRTEQRDSAMYRCASSLGFTGELFFGEGSRLTVL.

In its sample, this clonotype was seen a few times. The rearrangement joins TRBV29-1 to TRBJ1-2; D may be TRBD1 (6 bases). V was cut by 1 base and J by 8 bases, with 14 bases left in between. CDR3 length equals 13 residues. Germline V CDR1 and CDR2: SQVTM, ANQGSEA. The CDR3 here is CSVEGRTGGGYTF. CDR3 nucleotides: TGCAGCGTTGAAGGAAGAACGGGGGGCGGCTACACCTTC.

The chain is built from TRBV27 and TRBJ2-7, with TRBD2 identical over 13 bases. The CDR3 runs to 15 residues. In germline, CDR1 is MNHEY, CDR2 SMNVEV (reference sequence). The V and J ends lost 3 bases and 6 bases, in that order; junction bases with no gene match: 5. In DNA form, the CDR3 reads TGTGCCAGCAGTTTCGGGACTAGCGGGGTCGGCGAGCAGTACTTC. Its protein is CASSFGTSGVGEQYF.

J is TRBJ1-5 and V is TRBV30, with D possibly matching TRBD1 (6 bases). V dropped 0 bases and J dropped 4 bases, with 13 bases sitting between them. The V gene's germline CDR1 is GTSNPN and CDR2 SVGIG (reference sequence). This CDR3 contains 15 residues. This CDR3 is CAWSVLGGRNQPQHF. CDR3 coding DNA: TGTGCCTGGAGTGTACTCGGGGGCCGAAATCAGCCCCAGCATTTT.

This clonotype was detected a few times. This chain connects TRBV10-3 to TRBJ2-7; tentatively, D is TRBD1 (6 bases). From germline, CDR1 is ENHRY and CDR2 SYGVKD. Trimming removed 4 bases from V and 3 bases from J, with 13 bases in between. The CDR3 contains 14 residues. In DNA form, the CDR3 reads TGTGCCATCAGTGCCTACAAACAGGGCTACGAGCAGTACTTC. Protein: CAISAYKQGYEQYF.

This clonotype was observed a handful of times. The chain employs TRBV6-5 and TRBJ2-1, with 7 bases aligning to TRBD2. The CDR3 runs 13 residues. V gave up 5 bases and J gave up 10 bases; unmatched junction bases: 8. Germline loops: CDR1 MNHEY, CDR2 SVGAGI. CDR3 region: CASSAPGGGEQFF. The CDR3 bases are TGTGCCAGCAGTGCCCCGGGGGGTGGGGAGCAGTTCTTC.

The J gene is TRBJ2-3, the V gene TRBV14; 12 bases fit TRBD1. V was clipped by 4 bases and J by 7 bases; unmatched bases: 6. In germline, CDR1 is SGHDN, CDR2 FVKESK. The length of the CDR3 is 15 residues. The DNA for the CDR3 is TGTGCCAGCAGCCCCGCGGGACAGGGGGCACATACGCAGTATTTT. As protein: CASSPAGQGAHTQYF.

A few counts support this clonotype. The chain links TRBV4-3 to TRBJ2-2, with TRBD2 matching over 8 bases. The CDR3 covers 15 residues. J was trimmed by 6 bases and V by 4 bases; bases with no gene match: 7. Per the germline V gene, CDR1 is LGHNA and CDR2 is YSLEER. This chain's CDR3 is CASSLQSGSPGELFF. For the CDR3, the DNA is TGCGCCAGCAGCCTCCAAAGCGGGAGCCCCGGGGAGCTGTTTTTT.

V and J are TRBV7-2 and TRBJ2-2; D is unclear. Germline CDR1 is SGHTA and CDR2 is FQGNSA. CDR3 length: 14 residues. With 3 bases removed from V and 3 bases from J, the gap between germline ends came to 8 bases. CDR3 sequence: CASSLETYTGELFF. CDR3 in DNA: TGTGCCAGCAGCTTGGAGACTTACACCGGGGAGCTGTTTTTT.

The rearrangement uses TRBV6-5 and TRBJ1-1, with 7 bases that match TRBD1. The CDR3 contains 16 residues. Per the germline V gene, CDR1 is MNHEY and CDR2 is SVGAGI. The J segment lost 11 bases and the V segment lost 6 bases, leaving 21 bases of the junction unmatched. CDR3 loop: CASSGKRGQDPLRAFF. For the CDR3, the DNA is TGTGCCAGCAGCGGGAAAAGGGGGCAAGATCCTCTTCGTGCTTTCTTT.

V is TRBV18 and J is TRBJ2-1; possibly TRBD2 for D (5 bases). This CDR3 is built from 14 residues. Per the germline V gene, CDR1 is KGHSH and CDR2 is LQKENI. V lost 6 bases, J lost 5 bases, and 14 bases lay in between. CDR3 in amino acids: CASSTSGADNEQFF. Written as DNA, the CDR3 is TGTGCCAGCTCGACGAGCGGCGCTGACAATGAGCAGTTCTTC.

The table lists this clonotype with a few counts. This rearrangement joins TRBV7-9 to TRBJ2-1, with TRBD2 as a possible D gene (6 bases). Germline loops: CDR1 SEHNR, CDR2 FQNEAQ (reference sequence). This CDR3 region has 13 residues. Trimming removed 6 bases at V and 6 bases at J, with 12 bases between. CDR3 sequence (DNA): TGTGCCAGCAGGGCTAGCGCCGGCAATGAGCAGTTCTTC. Amino acids: CASRASAGNEQFF.

CDR3 sequence: CSARDPRGAKNIQYF. The CDR3, as DNA: TGCAGTGCTAGAGATCCCCGGGGAGCCAAAAACATTCAGTACTTC. The rearrangement uses TRBV20-1 and TRBJ2-4, with D perhaps matching TRBD2 (5 bases). Germline V gene data show CDR1 as DFQATT and CDR2 as SNEGSKA (reference sequence). This CDR3 contains 15 residues. The ends were cut back, 0 bases at V and 0 bases at J, with 9 bases in the middle.